One sample yielded the 16 T cell receptor beta chains listed below, sequenced in a study of shared T cell receptors in the human thymus. Data came from immunoSEQ multiplex PCR; TCRdb stores just in-frame clones and leaves some out. The table shows hundreds of thousands of clones, with 80% to 90% occurring only once. The same data also contributed to another study, on human thymus T cells.

Input material: thymocytes. The origin of the receptors is a girl in the first two years of life with a congenital heart defect.

This sequence joins TRBV6-1 and TRBJ2-4; D not resolved. Trimming stripped 4 bases from V and 1 base from J, with 23 bases between. This CDR3 comprises 19 residues. CDR1 is MNHNS and CDR2 is SASEGT in the germline V gene. The CDR3 nucleotides read TGTGCCAGCAGTGTCCCACAAGGTGCCGAGGTAGTTGCCAAAAACATTCAGTACTTC. This gives the protein CASSVPQGAEVVAKNIQYF.

The V call is TRBV5-8, the J call TRBJ1-1; the match to TRBD1 covers 9 bases. Germline loops: CDR1 SGHTS, CDR2 YDEGEE. This CDR3 is 19 amino acids long. After removal of 4 bases from V and 0 bases from J, the junction contained 16 bases not matched to a gene. The CDR3 spells CASSRDRVARILMNTEAFF. CDR3 coding DNA: TGTGCCAGCAGCCGGGACAGGGTGGCTCGAATCCTTATGAACACTGAAGCTTTCTTT.

V gene TRBV5-1 combines with J gene TRBJ1-5, with D maybe TRBD1 (6 bases). Germline V lookup: CDR1 SGHRS, CDR2 YFSETQ. This CDR3 comprises 15 residues. The V end lost 4 bases, the J end lost 5 bases, and 16 bases lay between the germline ends. The CDR3 region is CASSPTDRGDQPQHF. The CDR3 DNA follows: TGCGCCAGCAGCCCTACGGACAGAGGAGATCAGCCCCAGCATTTT.

The chain combines TRBV5-1 with TRBJ2-1; 7 nucleotides match TRBD1. The CDR3 contains 13 residues. J gave up 4 bases and V 4 bases, and 2 bases lay outside the gene matches. Germline V gives CDR1 SGHRS, CDR2 YFSETQ. The CDR3 nucleotides are TGCGCCAGCAGCACGGACAGGTACAATGAGCAGTTCTTC. Protein sequence: CASSTDRYNEQFF.

This clone turned up a few times. This chain's CDR3 is CASSIQGANTEAFF. DNA for the CDR3: TGTGCCAGTAGTATACAGGGGGCGAACACTGAAGCTTTCTTT. The chain uses TRBV19 and TRBJ1-1; 8 bases match TRBD1. The germline CDR1 and CDR2 sequences are LNHDA and SQIVND (reference sequence). V shed 2 bases, J shed 1 base, and the junction held 0 bases outside the gene matches. The CDR3 has 14 residues.

The J gene is TRBJ1-6, the V gene TRBV5-1; D might be TRBD1 (6 bases). Germline V gene lookup returns CDR1 SGHRS and CDR2 YFSETQ. The CDR3 contains 13 residues. Trimming stripped 2 bases from V and 9 bases from J, with 9 bases between. The chain's CDR3 is CASSFWGPSPLHF. The CDR3 DNA reads as TGCGCCAGCAGCTTCTGGGGGCCTTCACCCCTCCACTTT.

The table lists this clone with a few counts. The genes are TRBV5-4 and TRBJ1-3; D may be TRBD1 (5 bases). Germline CDR1 and CDR2: SGHNT and YYREEE (reference sequence). There are 11 residues in the CDR3. V was pared by 6 bases and J by 7 bases, with 8 bases between. This CDR3 reads CASTSGNTIYF. The DNA of the CDR3 is TGTGCCAGCACCTCAGGGAACACCATATATTTT.

The chain carries TRBV5-1 and TRBJ2-2; 7 bases are a match to TRBD1. The V gene end was trimmed by 5 bases and the J gene end by 2 bases; junction bases not matched to a gene: 6. This CDR3 spans 15 amino acids. CDR1 and CDR2 (germline): SGHRS, YFSETQ. The CDR3 sequence is CASRGDRPNTGELFF. The CDR3 DNA reads as TGCGCCAGCAGAGGGGACAGACCAAACACCGGGGAGCTGTTTTTT.

J is TRBJ1-2 and V is TRBV5-8; 7 positions match TRBD1. The CDR3 has 17 residues. Germline CDR1 is SGHTS and CDR2 is YDEGEE. J gave up 1 base and V 4 bases, and 13 bases lay outside the gene matches. The CDR3 coding sequence is TGTGCCAGCAGCCCTACCGGGACAGCGGCTTTTAACTATGGCTACACCTTC. Translation: CASSPTGTAAFNYGYTF.

CDR3 residues: CASSPERGAALFKQFF. DNA for the CDR3: TGTGCCAGCAGCCCAGAGCGGGGGGCCGCCCTTTTCAAGCAGTTCTTC. The chain combines TRBV7-3 with TRBJ2-1; 9 bases are shared with TRBD2. The V and J ends lost 5 bases and 11 bases, in that order; junction bases with no gene match: 16. This CDR3 has 16 residues. Germline assignment: CDR1 SGHTA and CDR2 FQGTGA.

V is TRBV25-1 and J is TRBJ1-1, with 8 bases aligning to TRBD1. The ends lost 4 bases at V and 1 base at J; junction bases unmatched: 11. Germline CDR1 is MGHDK and CDR2 is SYGVNS. The CDR3 totals 17 residues. CDR3: CASSGSGGTGWNTEAFF. The CDR3 bases are TGTGCCAGCAGTGGATCAGGGGGCACTGGGTGGAACACTGAAGCTTTCTTT.

The genes are TRBV6-1 and TRBJ2-7; TRBD1 agrees at 9 bases. This CDR3 region has 16 residues. The germline V gene has CDR1 MNHNS and CDR2 SASEGT. The V and J ends lost 1 base and 6 bases, in that order; junction bases with no gene match: 10. Here the CDR3 reads CASSEGGMDRGREQYF. The CDR3 DNA is TGTGCCAGCAGTGAAGGGGGTATGGACAGGGGACGCGAGCAGTACTTC.

The gene calls are TRBV4-2 and TRBJ2-7; possibly TRBD2 for D (7 bases). The V gene's germline CDR1 is LGHNA and CDR2 YNFKEQ. The CDR3 totals 17 residues. The V end was cut by 0 bases, the J end by 3 bases, with 18 bases between. CDR3 DNA sequence: TGTGCCAGCAGCCAAGACAACGGGGGGAACAGGGACTACGAGCAGTACTTC. Protein: CASSQDNGGNRDYEQYF.

The chain links TRBV12-5 to TRBJ2-1; 8 bases are shared with TRBD1. Trimming at V came to 2 bases and at J to 9 bases, leaving 15 bases not matched to a gene. The CDR3 covers 17 residues. The V gene's germline CDR1 is LGHNT and CDR2 FRNRAP. The CDR3 region has the DNA TGTGCTAGTGGTTTGAAGCCATACAGGGGGACCGAGGGTGAGCAGTTCTTC. This gives the protein CASGLKPYRGTEGEQFF.

The V gene is TRBV7-2, the J gene TRBJ1-6, with 9 nucleotides matching TRBD1. This CDR3 region has 16 residues. Germline-derived CDR1 and CDR2 are SGHTA and FQGNSA. Trimming cost V 2 bases and J 7 bases; bases outside gene matches: 6. This CDR3 is CASSLYRDRVNSPLHF. CDR3 sequence (DNA): TGTGCCAGCAGCTTATACCGGGACAGGGTGAATTCACCCCTCCACTTT.

The chain combines TRBV20-1 with TRBJ1-2; D is undetermined. This CDR3 has 11 residues. CDR1 DFQATT and CDR2 SNEGSKA come from the germline V gene (reference sequence). The V and J ends lost 4 bases and 2 bases respectively, with 5 bases between them. The CDR3 is CSAKRNYGYTF. The CDR3 nucleotides read TGCAGTGCTAAGAGGAACTATGGCTACACCTTC.